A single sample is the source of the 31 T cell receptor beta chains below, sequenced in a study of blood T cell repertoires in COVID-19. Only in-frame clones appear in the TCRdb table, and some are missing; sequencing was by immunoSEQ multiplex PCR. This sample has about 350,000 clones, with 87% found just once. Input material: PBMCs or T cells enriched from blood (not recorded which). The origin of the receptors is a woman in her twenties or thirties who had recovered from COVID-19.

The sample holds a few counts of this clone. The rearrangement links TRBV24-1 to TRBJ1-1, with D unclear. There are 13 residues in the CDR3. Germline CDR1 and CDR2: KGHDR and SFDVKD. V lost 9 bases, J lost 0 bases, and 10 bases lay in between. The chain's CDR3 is CATRGPVNTEAFF. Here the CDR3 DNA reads TGTGCCACCCGAGGTCCCGTGAACACTGAAGCTTTCTTT.

This CDR3 reads CASSPSTAYSNQPQHF. Written as DNA, the CDR3 is TGTGCCAGTAGTCCGTCGACAGCGTATAGCAATCAGCCCCAGCATTTT. The J gene is TRBJ1-5, the V gene TRBV19, with a tentative D call TRBD1 (5 bases). CDR1 is LNHDA and CDR2 is SQIVND in the germline V gene (reference sequence). Trimming took off 5 bases at V and 0 bases at J, with 14 bases between the two ends. The CDR3 runs 16 residues.

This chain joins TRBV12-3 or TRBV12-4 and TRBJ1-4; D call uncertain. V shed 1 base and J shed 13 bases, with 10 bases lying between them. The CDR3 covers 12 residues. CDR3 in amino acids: CASSLDRHRLFF. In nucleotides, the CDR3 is TGTGCCAGCAGTTTAGATAGGCACAGACTGTTTTTT.

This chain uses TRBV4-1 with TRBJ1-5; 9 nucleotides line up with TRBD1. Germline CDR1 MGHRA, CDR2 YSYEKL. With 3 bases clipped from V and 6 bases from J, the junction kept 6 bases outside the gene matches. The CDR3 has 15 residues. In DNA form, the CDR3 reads TGCGCCAGCAGCCAGCCGGACAGGGGAAGTCAGCCCCAGCATTTT. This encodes CASSQPDRGSQPQHF.

The CDR3 nucleotides are TGTGCCAGCAGCCAGACTAGCGGGTTCTCCTACGAGCAGTACTTC. Translated, it gives CASSQTSGFSYEQYF. This chain links TRBV5-4 with TRBJ2-7, with 10 nucleotides matching TRBD2. V lost 4 bases and J lost 0; bases outside the gene matches: 4. Germline V gene lookup returns CDR1 SGHNT and CDR2 YYREEE (reference sequence). The CDR3 runs 15 residues.

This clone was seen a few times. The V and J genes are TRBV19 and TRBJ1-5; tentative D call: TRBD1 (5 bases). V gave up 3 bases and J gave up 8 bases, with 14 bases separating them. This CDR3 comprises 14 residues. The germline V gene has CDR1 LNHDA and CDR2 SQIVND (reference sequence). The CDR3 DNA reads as TGTGCCAGTAGTATCCCAGGGTCCCCTGAGCCCCAGCATTTT. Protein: CASSIPGSPEPQHF.

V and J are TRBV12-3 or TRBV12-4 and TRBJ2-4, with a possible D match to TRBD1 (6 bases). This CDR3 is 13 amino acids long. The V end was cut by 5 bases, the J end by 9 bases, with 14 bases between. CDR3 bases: TGTGCCAGCAGTGCACAGGGTCTAGTCATTCAGTACTTC. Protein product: CASSAQGLVIQYF.

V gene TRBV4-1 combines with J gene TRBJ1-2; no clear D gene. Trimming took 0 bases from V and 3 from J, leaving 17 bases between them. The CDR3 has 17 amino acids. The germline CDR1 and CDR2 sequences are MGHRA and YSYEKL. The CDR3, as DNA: TGCGCCAGCAGCCAAGATTTGTCGGGAAAACTGGACTATGGCTACACCTTC. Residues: CASSQDLSGKLDYGYTF.

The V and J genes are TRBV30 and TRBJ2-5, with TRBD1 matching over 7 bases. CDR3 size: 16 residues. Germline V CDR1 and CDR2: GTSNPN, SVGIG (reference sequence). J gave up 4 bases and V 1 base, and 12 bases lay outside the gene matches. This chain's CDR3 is CAWSGKGGPRGETQYF. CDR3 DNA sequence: TGTGCCTGGAGTGGGAAAGGGGGCCCTAGGGGAGAGACCCAGTACTTC.

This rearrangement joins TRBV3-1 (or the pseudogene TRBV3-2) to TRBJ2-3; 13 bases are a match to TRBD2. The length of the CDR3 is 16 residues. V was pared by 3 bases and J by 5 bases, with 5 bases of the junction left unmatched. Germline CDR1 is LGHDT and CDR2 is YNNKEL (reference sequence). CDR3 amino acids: CASSQGLAGFRDTQYF. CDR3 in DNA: TGTGCCAGCAGCCAGGGACTAGCGGGGTTCCGAGATACGCAGTATTTT.

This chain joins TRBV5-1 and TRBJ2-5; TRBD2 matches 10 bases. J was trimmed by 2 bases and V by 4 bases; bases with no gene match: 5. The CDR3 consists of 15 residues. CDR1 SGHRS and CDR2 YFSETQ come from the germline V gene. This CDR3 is CASSSGGVPQETQYF. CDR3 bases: TGCGCCAGCAGCAGCGGGGGGGTTCCACAAGAGACCCAGTACTTC.

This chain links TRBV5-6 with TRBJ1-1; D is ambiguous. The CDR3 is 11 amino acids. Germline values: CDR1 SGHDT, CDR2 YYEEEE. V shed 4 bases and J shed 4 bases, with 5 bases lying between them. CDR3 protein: CASSAGTEAFF. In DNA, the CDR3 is TGTGCCAGCAGCGCCGGCACTGAAGCTTTCTTT.

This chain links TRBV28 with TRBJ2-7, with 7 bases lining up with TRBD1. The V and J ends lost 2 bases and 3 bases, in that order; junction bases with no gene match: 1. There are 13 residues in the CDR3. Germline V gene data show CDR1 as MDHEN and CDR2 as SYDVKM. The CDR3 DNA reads TGTGCCAGCAGTTTACAGGGGGTCTACGAGCAGTACTTC. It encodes CASSLQGVYEQYF. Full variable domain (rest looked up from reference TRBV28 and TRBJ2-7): DVKVTQSSRYLVKRTGEKVFLECVQDMDHENMFWYRQDPGLGLRLIYFSYDVKMKEKGDIPEGYSVSREKKERFSLILESASTNQTSMYLCASSLQGVYEQYFGPGTRLTVT.

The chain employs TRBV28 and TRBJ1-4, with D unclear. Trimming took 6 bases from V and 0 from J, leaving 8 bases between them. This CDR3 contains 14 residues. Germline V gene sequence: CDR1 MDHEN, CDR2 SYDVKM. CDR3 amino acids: CASSSGTTNEKLFF. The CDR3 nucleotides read TGTGCCAGCAGCTCCGGGACAACTAATGAAAAACTGTTTTTT.

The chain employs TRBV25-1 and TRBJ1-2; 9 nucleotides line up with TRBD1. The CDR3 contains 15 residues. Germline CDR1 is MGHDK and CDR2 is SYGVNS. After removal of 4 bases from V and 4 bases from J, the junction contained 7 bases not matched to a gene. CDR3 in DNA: TGTGCCAGCAGTGCCCGGGACAGGGAGTCCTATGGCTACACCTTC. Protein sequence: CASSARDRESYGYTF.

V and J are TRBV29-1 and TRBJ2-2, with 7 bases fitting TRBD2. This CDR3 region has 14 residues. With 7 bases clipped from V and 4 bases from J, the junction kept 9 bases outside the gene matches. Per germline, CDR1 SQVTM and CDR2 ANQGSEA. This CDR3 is CSATSDPSTGELFF. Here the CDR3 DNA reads TGCAGCGCCACTAGCGATCCGAGCACCGGGGAGCTGTTTTTT.

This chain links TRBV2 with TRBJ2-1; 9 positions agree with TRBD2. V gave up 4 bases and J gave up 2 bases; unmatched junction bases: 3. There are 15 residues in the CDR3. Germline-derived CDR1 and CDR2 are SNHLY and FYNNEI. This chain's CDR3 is CASSVAGGPYNEQFF. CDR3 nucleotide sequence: TGTGCCAGCAGTGTTGCGGGAGGGCCCTACAATGAGCAGTTCTTC.

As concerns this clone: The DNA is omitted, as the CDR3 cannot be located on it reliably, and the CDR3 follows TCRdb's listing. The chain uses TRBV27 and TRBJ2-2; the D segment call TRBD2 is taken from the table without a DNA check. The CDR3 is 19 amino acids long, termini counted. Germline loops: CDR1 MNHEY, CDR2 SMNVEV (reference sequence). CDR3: CASSLRASGGPRRAGELFF.

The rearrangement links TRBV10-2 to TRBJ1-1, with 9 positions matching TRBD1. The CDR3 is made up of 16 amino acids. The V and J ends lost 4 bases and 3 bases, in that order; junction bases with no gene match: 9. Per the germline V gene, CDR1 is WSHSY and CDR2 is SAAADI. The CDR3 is CASSGTTGGLDTEAFF. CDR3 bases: TGCGCCAGCAGTGGCACTACAGGGGGCTTGGACACTGAAGCTTTCTTT.

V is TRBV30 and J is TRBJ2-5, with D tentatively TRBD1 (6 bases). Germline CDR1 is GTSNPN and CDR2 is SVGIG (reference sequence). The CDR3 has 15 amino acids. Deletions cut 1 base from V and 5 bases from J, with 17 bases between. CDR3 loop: CAWSDQNSQGETQYF. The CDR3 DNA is TGTGCCTGGAGTGACCAAAACTCCCAGGGGGAGACCCAGTACTTC. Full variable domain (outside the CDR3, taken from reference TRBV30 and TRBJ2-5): SQTIHQWPATLVQPVGSPLSLECTVEGTSNPNLYWYRQAAGRGLQLLFYSVGIGQISSEVPQNLSASRPQDRQFILSSKKLLLSDSGFYLCAWSDQNSQGETQYFGPGTRLLVL.

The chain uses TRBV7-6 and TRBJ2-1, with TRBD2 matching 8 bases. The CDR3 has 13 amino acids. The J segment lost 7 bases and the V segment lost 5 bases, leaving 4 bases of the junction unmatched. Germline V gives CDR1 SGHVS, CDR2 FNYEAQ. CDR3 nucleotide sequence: TGTGCCAGCAGCGCGGGACTAGAGAATGAGCAGTTCTTC. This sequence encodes CASSAGLENEQFF.

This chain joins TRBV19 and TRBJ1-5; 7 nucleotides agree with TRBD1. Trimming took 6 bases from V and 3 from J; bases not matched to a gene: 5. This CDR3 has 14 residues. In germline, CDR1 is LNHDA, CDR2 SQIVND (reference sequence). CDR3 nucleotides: TGTGCCAGTAGACTGACAGGGAACAATCAGCCCCAGCATTTT. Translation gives CASRLTGNNQPQHF.

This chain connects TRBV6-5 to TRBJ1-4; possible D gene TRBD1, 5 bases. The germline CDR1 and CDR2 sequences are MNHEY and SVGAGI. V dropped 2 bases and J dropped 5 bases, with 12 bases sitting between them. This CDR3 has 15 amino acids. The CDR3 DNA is TGTGCCAGCAGTTACGGCGTACAGGCAAATGAAAAACTGTTTTTT. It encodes CASSYGVQANEKLFF.

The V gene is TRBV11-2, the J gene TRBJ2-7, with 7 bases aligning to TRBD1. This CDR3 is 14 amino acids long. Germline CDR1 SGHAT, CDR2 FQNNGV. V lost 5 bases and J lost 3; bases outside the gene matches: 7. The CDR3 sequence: CASSISRQGYEQYF. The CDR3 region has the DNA TGTGCCAGCAGCATAAGCCGACAGGGCTACGAGCAGTACTTC.

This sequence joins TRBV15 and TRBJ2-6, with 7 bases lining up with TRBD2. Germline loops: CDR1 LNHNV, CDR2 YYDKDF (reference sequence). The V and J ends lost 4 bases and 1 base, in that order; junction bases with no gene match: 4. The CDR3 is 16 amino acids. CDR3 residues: CATSTGGWSGANVLTF. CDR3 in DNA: TGTGCCACCAGCACCGGGGGGTGGTCTGGGGCCAACGTCCTGACTTTC.

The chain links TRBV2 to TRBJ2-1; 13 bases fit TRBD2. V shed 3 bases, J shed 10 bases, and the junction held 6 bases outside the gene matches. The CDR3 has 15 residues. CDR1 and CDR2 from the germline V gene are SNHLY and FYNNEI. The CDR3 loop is CASSDGTSGTGEQFF. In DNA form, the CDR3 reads TGTGCCAGCAGTGACGGGACTAGCGGGACTGGCGAGCAGTTCTTC.

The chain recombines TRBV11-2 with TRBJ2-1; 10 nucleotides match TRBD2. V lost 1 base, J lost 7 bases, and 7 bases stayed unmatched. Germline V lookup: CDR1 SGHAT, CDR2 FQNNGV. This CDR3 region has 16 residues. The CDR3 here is CASSLVYSGRRNEQFF. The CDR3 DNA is TGTGCCAGCAGCTTAGTGTATAGCGGGAGGAGGAATGAGCAGTTCTTC. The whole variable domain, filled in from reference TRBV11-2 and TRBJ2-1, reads EAGVAQSPRYKIIEKRQSVAFWCNPISGHATLYWYQQILGQGPKLLIQFQNNGVVDDSQLPKDRFSAERLKGVDSTLKIQPAKLEDSAVYLCASSLVYSGRRNEQFFGPGTRLTVL.

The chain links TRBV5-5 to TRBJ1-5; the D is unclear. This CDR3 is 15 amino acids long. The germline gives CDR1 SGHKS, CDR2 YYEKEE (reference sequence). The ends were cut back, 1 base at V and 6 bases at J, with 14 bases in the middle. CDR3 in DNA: TGTGCCAGCAGCTTGATCTCTGGGAGCGGTCAGCCCCAGCATTTT. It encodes CASSLISGSGQPQHF.

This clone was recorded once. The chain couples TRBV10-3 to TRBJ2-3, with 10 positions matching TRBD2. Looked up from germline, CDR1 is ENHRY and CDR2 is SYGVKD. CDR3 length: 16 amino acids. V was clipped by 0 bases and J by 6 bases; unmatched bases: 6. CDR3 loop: CAISESLAGVSDTQYF. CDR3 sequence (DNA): TGTGCCATCAGTGAGTCCCTAGCGGGGGTATCGGATACGCAGTATTTT.

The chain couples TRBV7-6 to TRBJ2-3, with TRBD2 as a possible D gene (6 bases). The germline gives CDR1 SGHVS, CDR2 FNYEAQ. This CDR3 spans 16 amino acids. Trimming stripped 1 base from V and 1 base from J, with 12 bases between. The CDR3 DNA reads TGTGCCAGCAGCTTAGGGCGGGGAGGTGGCACAGATACGCAGTATTTT. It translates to CASSLGRGGGTDTQYF.

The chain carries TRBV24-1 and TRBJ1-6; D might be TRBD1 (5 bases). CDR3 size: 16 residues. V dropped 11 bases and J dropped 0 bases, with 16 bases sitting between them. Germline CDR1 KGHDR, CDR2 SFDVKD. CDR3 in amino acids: CAKREGRGSYNSPLHF. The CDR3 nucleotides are TGTGCCAAAAGGGAGGGAAGGGGCTCCTATAATTCACCCCTCCACTTT.